These T cell receptor beta chains were read from a single sample in a study of shared clonotypes between healthy human individuals. Data came from immunoSEQ multiplex PCR; TCRdb stores just in-frame clones and leaves some out. Of some 2.1 million clones listed, around 93% are singletons. The source material was naive CD8+ T cells from PBMCs. The receptor source for this set is a man aged 18 to 30 in good health. Some clones in this sample may be carry-over from other donors' samples. Each CDR3 is given with its conserved first and last residue. Size is omitted from some rows. Given values are once, few, many or a class for expanded clones.

>TRBV6-1|TRBJ1-5|NA
CASNKQGSNQPQHF
>TRBV6-5|TRBJ2-3|NA
CASSGGTRTDTQYF
>TRBV4-1|TRBJ1-5|few
CASSQVVGDWRQPQHF
>TRBV27|TRBJ2-1|NA
CASSVTASSYNEQFF
>TRBV7-9|TRBJ2-7|NA
CASSSQADNYEQYF
>TRBV6-6|TRBJ1-1|NA
CASSYTTGLNTEAFF
>TRBV28|TRBJ2-3|NA
CASSWTGLADTQYF
>TRBV6-1|TRBJ2-5|NA
CASSDGLAGELGETQYF
>TRBV5-5|TRBJ1-5|once
CASSLGQGWPQHF
>TRBV11-2|TRBJ1-3|NA
CASSRFGIGRNSGNTIYF
>TRBV7-9|TRBJ2-3|NA
CASSSDRDTDTDTQYF
>TRBV28|TRBJ2-7|NA
CASSTPRTSGLPASYEQYF
>TRBV5-1|TRBJ1-3|NA
CASNEGYGNTIYF
>TRBV4-1|TRBJ2-2|NA
CASSQGLAMTGELFF
>TRBV7-3|TRBJ2-5|NA
CASSSDYQETQYF
>TRBV28|TRBJ2-1|NA
CASSFGGGGYNEQFF
>TRBV27|TRBJ2-1|NA
CASVGWQTSGSSEQFF
>TRBV29-1|TRBJ2-7|once
CSVEDGLTYEQYF
>TRBV4-3|TRBJ1-5|NA
CASSQGTAPSNQPQHF
>TRBV4-1|TRBJ2-7|NA
CASSHGASGIYEQYF
>TRBV5-4|TRBJ2-7|NA
CASRGRDRVFQTYEQYF
>TRBV28|TRBJ2-1|NA
CASSPSPRSSYNEQFF
>TRBV19|TRBJ1-1|NA
CASNHLGATEAFF
>TRBV7-9|TRBJ2-2|NA
CASSPRTGGYTGELFF
>TRBV28|TRBJ2-7|NA
CASKPDRAYYEQYF
>TRBV4-1|TRBJ2-7|NA
CASSQAEVGTGPYEQYF
>TRBV4-2|TRBJ2-7|NA
CASSQETAGVYEQYF
>TRBV7-9|TRBJ2-2|NA
CASSPATAYTGELFF
>TRBV15|TRBJ2-6|NA
CATSTSQVGANVLTF
>TRBV10-3|TRBJ1-5|NA
CAISESTTGARGNQPQHF
>TRBV2|TRBJ1-1|NA
CASSDRGVWYTEAFF
>TRBV23-1|TRBJ1-5|NA
CASGLRTGHRPQHF
>TRBV18|TRBJ2-5|NA
CASSNPGQGLLGETQYF
>TRBV7-9|TRBJ2-1|NA
CASSLVGWSSYNEQFF
>TRBV27|TRBJ1-1|NA
CASSFGGENTEAFF
>TRBV5-3|TRBJ2-1|NA
CARSGRPGHNEQFF
>TRBV2|TRBJ1-1|NA
CASWKWENTEAFF
>TRBV28|TRBJ1-1|NA
CASSSETRTDEAFF
>TRBV19|TRBJ2-7|NA
CASSIDPGLAYYEQYF
>TRBV12-2|TRBJ1-2|once
CASRFNRGRAYGYTF
>TRBV2|TRBJ2-7|once
CASGLSYEQYF
>TRBV28|TRBJ2-1|NA
CASSLSQGHNNEQFF
>TRBV2|TRBJ1-2|NA
CASRTPSGQAWDGYTF
>TRBV2|TRBJ2-2|NA
CASTGRGADTGELFF
>TRBV7-3|TRBJ2-1|NA
CASSPQRERGNEQFF
>TRBV7-8|TRBJ2-3|NA
CASSFLETGAVTDTQYF